Listed below are T cell receptor beta chains from one sample, sequenced in a study of blood T cell repertoires in COVID-19. Measured with immunoSEQ multiplex PCR; TCRdb has only the in-frame clones, and not every one. This sample has roughly 80,000 clones; almost 85% occur once, and the top ten carry approximately 12%. Sequenced sample: peripheral blood. Every receptor here comes from an elderly man with acute or convalescent COVID-19. Each CDR3 is given with its conserved first and last residue.

>TRBJ2-4|TRBV7-3
CASSADRGGKNIQYF
>TRBJ1-1|TRBV11-1
CASSPRRDTEAFF
>TRBJ1-1|TRBV6-6
CASSFGHKNTEAFF
>TRBJ2-7|TRBV5-1
CASSLGGDRYYEQYF
>TRBJ2-2|TRBV3-1/TRBV3-2
CASSQDSSGSTGELFF
>TRBJ2-7|TRBV6-5
CASRPGIPPYEQYF
>TRBJ1-1|TRBV5-5
CASSFWTVGTEAFF
>TRBJ1-1|TRBV29-1
CSVARGGGLNTEAFF
>TRBJ2-1|TRBV6-5
CASTGGQGSLNEQFF
>TRBJ1-1|TRBV12-5
CASAWEGLNTEAFF
>TRBJ1-2|TRBV5-4
CASSFGQGKGYGYTF
>TRBJ2-7|TRBV6-2/TRBV6-3
CASSYSRTSGGAYEQYF
>TRBJ1-5|TRBV30
CACSTGVRGNQPQHF
>TRBJ2-1|TRBV2
CASSLRDRNNEQFF
>TRBJ1-5|TRBV19
CASSKAQGTGRNQPQHF
>TRBJ1-2|TRBV5-1
CASSTGDSDYGYTF
>TRBJ2-7|TRBV28
CASSRGREYEQYF
>TRBJ1-4|TRBV9
CASSEGQSLPATNEKLFF
>TRBJ2-3|TRBV9
CASSVGGQKDTQYF
>TRBJ2-7|TRBV7-9
CASSLEDRDDEQYF
>TRBJ2-5|TRBV2
CASKERGRQETQYF
>TRBJ2-3|TRBV6-5
CASSYGLAGTDTQYF
>TRBJ1-2|TRBV6-5
CASSSWTGQEGYTF
>TRBJ2-7|TRBV2
CASSDPGGDRPYEQYF